This T cell receptor beta chain stems from a study of early T cells in non-severe SARS-CoV-2 infection. For the study at large: Unsorted whole blood bulk RNA was sequenced, with unpaired chains. Overall study findings and caveats: There was a bias toward anti-spike CD8 responses in VDJdb matching, which missed private and CD4 specificities.

The CDR3 extends over 8 amino acids. Germline values: CDR1 LNHDA, CDR2 SQIVND (reference sequence). In the case of this clonotype: No antigen is known for it. Sequence at one end of the junction differs from germline and may be a read error.

Unique molecular identifier tags were affixed to discrete cDNA molecules. In TCRdb, the 5' RACE reads were re-called with MiXCR into one record per CDR3 protein. The repertoire holds about 64,000 distinct CDR3 sequences, with roughly a fifth as singletons. The chain employs TRBV19 and TRBJ1-4; possible D gene TRBD1, 6 bases. The receptor was isolated from an adult who was a healthcare worker with PCR-confirmed SARS-CoV-2 infection or an uninfected control (not recorded which). Sample: whole blood, taken at baseline. CDR3 in DNA: TGTGCCAGCGACAGGAGACGTTTT. This encodes CASDRRRF.